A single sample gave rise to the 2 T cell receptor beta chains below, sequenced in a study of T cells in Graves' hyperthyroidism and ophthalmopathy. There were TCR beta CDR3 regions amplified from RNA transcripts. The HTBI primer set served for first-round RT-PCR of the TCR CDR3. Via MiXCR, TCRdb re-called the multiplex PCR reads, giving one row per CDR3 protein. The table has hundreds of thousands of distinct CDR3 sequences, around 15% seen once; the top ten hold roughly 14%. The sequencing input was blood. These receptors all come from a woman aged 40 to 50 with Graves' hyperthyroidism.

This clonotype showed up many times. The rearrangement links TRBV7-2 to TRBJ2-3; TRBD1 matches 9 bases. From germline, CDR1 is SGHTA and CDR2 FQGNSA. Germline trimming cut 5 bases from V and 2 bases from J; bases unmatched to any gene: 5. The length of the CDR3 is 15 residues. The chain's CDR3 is CASSHRGQLTDTQYF. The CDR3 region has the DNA TGTGCCAGCAGCCACAGGGGGCAACTCACAGATACGCAGTATTTT.

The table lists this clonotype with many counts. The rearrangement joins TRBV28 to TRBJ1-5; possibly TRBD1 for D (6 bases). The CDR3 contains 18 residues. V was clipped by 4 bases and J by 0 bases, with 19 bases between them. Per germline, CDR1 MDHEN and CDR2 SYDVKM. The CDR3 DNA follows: TGTGCCAGCAGTTCCCCCGGGGGGCTGGTATCTAGCAATCAGCCCCAGCATTTT. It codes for CASSSPGGLVSSNQPQHF.